The 19 T cell receptor beta chains listed next were all sequenced from one sample in a study of CD8 T cells in Susac syndrome. It was with random hexamers that about 0.45 to 1 ug RNA was reverse transcribed. TCRdb used MiXCR to reprocess the immunoSEQ multiplex PCR reads, holding one entry per CDR3 protein. The table shows 150,000 to 200,000 distinct CDR3 sequences, with about 95% occurring only once. Sequencing was done on a sample of CD4+ T cells from PBMCs. These receptors originate from a human donor with multiple sclerosis.

This chain uses TRBV4-1 with TRBJ2-7, with D uncertain. CDR1 and CDR2 (germline): MGHRA, YSYEKL. The CDR3 runs 15 residues. V lost 0 bases to trimming and J lost 6 bases, with 15 bases between them. CDR3 in amino acids: CASSQDLGIEVEQYF. DNA of the CDR3: TGCGCCAGCAGCCAAGATTTAGGGATCGAGGTCGAGCAGTACTTC.

J is TRBJ2-3 and V is TRBV29-1, with 8 bases fitting TRBD2. The ends lost 2 bases at V and 2 bases at J; junction bases unmatched: 9. This CDR3 region has 16 residues. Germline-derived CDR1 and CDR2 are SQVTM and ANQGSEA. CDR3 DNA sequence: TGCAGCGTTGAACCAGCGGGGGCCCCATCCACAGATACGCAGTATTTT. This sequence encodes CSVEPAGAPSTDTQYF.

The chain employs TRBV20-1 and TRBJ2-3; D perhaps matches TRBD2 (6 bases). Germline V CDR1 and CDR2: DFQATT, SNEGSKA (reference sequence). This CDR3 has 12 amino acids. Trimming stripped 4 bases from V and 10 bases from J, with 15 bases between. CDR3 region: CSATPEGLAQYF. CDR3 nucleotides: TGCAGTGCTACCCCGGAGGGGTTGGCGCAGTATTTT.

The chain carries TRBV6-6 and TRBJ2-1; D may be TRBD1 (5 bases). This CDR3 contains 14 residues. CDR1 is MNHNY, CDR2 SVGAGI, per germline (reference sequence). Trimming removed 0 bases at V and 4 bases at J, with 7 bases between. The CDR3 nucleotides are TGTGCCAGCAGTTACTCCAGGGTTTACAATGAGCAGTTCTTC. Translating gives CASSYSRVYNEQFF.

This rearrangement joins TRBV2 to TRBJ1-5; 9 bases are a match to TRBD1. The germline CDR1 and CDR2 sequences are SNHLY and FYNNEI. V was clipped by 6 bases and J by 7 bases; unmatched bases: 10. The CDR3 loop spans 15 amino acids. The DNA of the CDR3 is TGTGCCAGCAGCGACGGGACAGGGAGGGAGCAGCCCCAGCATTTT. It specifies CASSDGTGREQPQHF.

CDR3: CSALPFTGQNIQYF. CDR3 coding DNA: TGCAGTGCCCTACCGTTCACAGGTCAAAACATTCAGTACTTC. The chain uses TRBV20-1 and TRBJ2-4, with D perhaps TRBD1 (5 bases). The germline V gene has CDR1 DFQATT and CDR2 SNEGSKA (reference sequence). This CDR3 comprises 14 residues. V lost 6 bases and J 5 bases, leaving 17 bases between the germline ends.

The CDR3, as DNA: TGCGCCAGCAGCCAACCGACAGGAACTAACTATGGCTACACCTTC. Encoded protein: CASSQPTGTNYGYTF. The rearrangement uses TRBV4-1 and TRBJ1-2, with D perhaps matching TRBD1 (6 bases). The V gene lost 2 bases and the J gene lost 0 bases, with 10 bases spanning the gap. CDR1 is MGHRA and CDR2 is YSYEKL in the germline V gene. The CDR3 is 15 residues long.

This clonotype was counted a single time. The CDR3 loop is CATVPGLQGEDTQYF. DNA for the CDR3: TGTGCCACCGTTCCGGGCCTGCAGGGGGAGGATACGCAGTATTTT. V usage is TRBV6-5 and J usage is TRBJ2-3, with 7 bases lining up with TRBD1. The trim removed 10 bases at V and 6 bases at J, leaving 16 bases unmatched. In germline, CDR1 is MNHEY, CDR2 SVGAGI. The CDR3 contains 15 residues.

CDR3 in amino acids: CASSRGAESGNTIYF. The CDR3 coding sequence is TGTGCCAGCAGCCGGGGGGCAGAATCTGGAAACACCATATATTTT. The rearrangement uses TRBV11-2 and TRBJ1-3, with a tentative D call TRBD1 (6 bases). Germline V gene sequence: CDR1 SGHAT, CDR2 FQNNGV. The CDR3 length is 15 residues. Trimming took 5 bases from V and 1 from J, leaving 12 bases between them.

This clonotype appeared a single time. This chain joins TRBV27 and TRBJ2-7; 7 bases agree with TRBD1. The V and J ends lost 8 bases and 5 bases, in that order; junction bases with no gene match: 6. The V gene's germline CDR1 is MNHEY and CDR2 SMNVEV (reference sequence). The CDR3 covers 12 residues. The CDR3 reads CASGDRLHEQYF. The CDR3 nucleotides are TGTGCCAGCGGGGACAGACTCCACGAGCAGTACTTC.

This chain uses TRBV20-1 with TRBJ2-2; the match to TRBD2 covers 12 bases. Germline CDR1 reads DFQATT; CDR2 reads SNEGSKA (reference sequence). V shed 6 bases, J shed 5 bases, and the junction held 4 bases outside the gene matches. The CDR3 has 14 residues. The CDR3 here is CSARTSGVTGELFF. The CDR3 DNA sequence: TGCAGTGCAAGGACTAGCGGGGTTACCGGGGAGCTGTTTTTT.

The rearrangement uses TRBV2 and TRBJ2-3; D perhaps matches TRBD2 (5 bases). The CDR3 is made up of 14 amino acids. Germline V gene lookup returns CDR1 SNHLY and CDR2 FYNNEI. V gave up 6 bases and J gave up 4 bases, with 14 bases separating them. CDR3 coding DNA: TGTGCCAGCAGGGGGATCGGGGAGCCAGATACGCAGTATTTT. Translating gives CASRGIGEPDTQYF.

V gene TRBV20-1 combines with J gene TRBJ2-1; tentatively, D is TRBD1 or TRBD2 (5 bases each). Trimming shortened V by 8 bases and J by 6 bases, and 17 bases separated the two germline ends. Germline lookup yields CDR1 DFQATT and CDR2 SNEGSKA (reference sequence). This CDR3 has 13 amino acids. CDR3 bases: TGCAGTCAGACGGGACCAAAAATCAATGAGCAGTTCTTC. Translated: CSQTGPKINEQFF.

The rearrangement links TRBV7-9 to TRBJ1-1; no definite D call. Deletions cut 6 bases from V and 7 bases from J, with 24 bases between. This CDR3 contains 16 residues. CDR1 is SEHNR, CDR2 FQNEAQ, per germline (reference sequence). The CDR3 sequence is CASSSLVPQRSSEAFF. The CDR3 coding sequence is TGTGCCAGCAGTTCCCTGGTGCCGCAGAGAAGTAGTGAAGCTTTCTTT.

V is TRBV6-1 and J is TRBJ2-3; possibly TRBD1 for D (5 bases). CDR1 and CDR2 from the germline V gene are MNHNS and SASEGT. This CDR3 has 13 amino acids. The V end was cut by 8 bases, the J end by 5 bases, with 14 bases between. This CDR3 is CASSPTEQDTQYF. The CDR3 region has the DNA TGTGCCAGCTCACCGACAGAGCAAGATACGCAGTATTTT.

This clonotype has a single count. The chain couples TRBV27 to TRBJ1-2; D may be TRBD1 (6 bases). Germline CDR1 reads MNHEY; CDR2 reads SMNVEV (reference sequence). With 5 bases removed from V and 4 bases from J, the gap between germline ends came to 23 bases. The CDR3 runs 17 residues. The CDR3 coding sequence is TGTGCCAGCAGTCCCCTTTCTGTCGGGAGGGACATCTATGGCTACACCTTC. It codes for CASSPLSVGRDIYGYTF.

The chain combines TRBV20-1 with TRBJ2-3, with D perhaps matching TRBD2 (6 bases). The CDR3 spans 14 residues. V was clipped by 4 bases and J by 6 bases, with 17 bases between them. Germline CDR1 and CDR2: DFQATT and SNEGSKA (reference sequence). As DNA, the CDR3 is TGCAGTGCTAACCTCGAGGGAGGATCGGATACGCAGTATTTT. This codes for CSANLEGGSDTQYF.

This sequence joins TRBV2 and TRBJ2-2; 8 bases are shared with TRBD2. The J segment lost 6 bases and the V segment lost 8 bases, leaving 5 bases of the junction unmatched. Germline loops: CDR1 SNHLY, CDR2 FYNNEI. There are 13 residues in the CDR3. The DNA for the CDR3 is TGTGCCAGCTCGACTAGCGAAGCCGGGGAGCTGTTTTTT. Translation gives CASSTSEAGELFF.

The chain links TRBV9 to TRBJ2-7; TRBD2 is a possible D gene (6 bases). In germline, CDR1 is SGDLS, CDR2 YYNGEE. The CDR3 is 14 amino acids. V lost 4 bases and J lost 1, with 12 bases in between. The CDR3 nucleotides read TGTGCCAGCAGCCCGGGACTGGATTCCTACGAGCAGTACTTC. It translates to CASSPGLDSYEQYF.